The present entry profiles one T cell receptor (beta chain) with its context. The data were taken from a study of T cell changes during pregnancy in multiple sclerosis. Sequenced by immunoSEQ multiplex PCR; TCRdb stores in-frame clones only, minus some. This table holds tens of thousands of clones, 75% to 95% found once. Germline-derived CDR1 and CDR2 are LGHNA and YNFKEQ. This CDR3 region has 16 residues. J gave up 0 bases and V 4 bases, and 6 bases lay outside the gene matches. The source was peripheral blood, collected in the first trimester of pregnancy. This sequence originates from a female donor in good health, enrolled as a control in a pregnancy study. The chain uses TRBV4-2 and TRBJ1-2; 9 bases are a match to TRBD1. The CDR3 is CASSPDRGRANYGYTF. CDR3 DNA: TGTGCCAGCAGCCCGGACAGGGGACGTGCTAACTATGGCTACACCTTC.